Following are 23 T cell receptor beta chains from one sample sequenced in a study of monozygotic twins with inflammatory bowel disease. TCRdb reprocessed the 5' RACE reads and stores each CDR3 protein as one record, lacking DNA. The sample data list approximately 300,000 distinct CDR3 sequences. Sequenced input: blood. Receptor source: a human donor with ulcerative colitis or Crohn's disease, or a healthy co-twin of an affected twin (not recorded which).

The genes are TRBV16 and TRBJ1-1. From germline, CDR1 is KGHSY and CDR2 FQNENV. This CDR3 comprises 14 residues. The CDR3: CASSQFLGNTEAFF.

V and J are TRBV6-5 and TRBJ2-1. Germline CDR1 MNHEY, CDR2 SVGAGI. This CDR3 comprises 13 residues. CDR3 loop: CASSYSDGREQFF.

The chain employs TRBV24-1 and TRBJ2-7; TCRdb's D call, TRBD1, is unchecked because there is no DNA. The CDR3 extends over 16 amino acids. The germline V gene encodes CDR1 KGHDR and CDR2 SFDVKD. CDR3 loop: CATSDPTGTGGDEQYF.

This CDR3 reads CASSLIHRMNTEAFF. This chain links TRBV7-9 with TRBJ1-1; there is no DNA to check the TCRdb D call of TRBD1. The CDR3 is 15 amino acids. The germline V gene has CDR1 SEHNR and CDR2 FQNEAQ (reference sequence).

The chain carries TRBV29-1 and TRBJ2-2; without DNA, the TCRdb call of TRBD1 cannot be checked. Germline V gives CDR1 SQVTM, CDR2 ANQGSEA. The CDR3 runs to 16 residues. The CDR3 region is CSVEDRERMNTGELFF.

The rearrangement uses TRBV7-9 and TRBJ1-3; the D call of TRBD1 rests on TCRdb alone, since no DNA is present to check it. CDR1 is SEHNR, CDR2 FQNEAQ, per germline (reference sequence). CDR3 length: 16 amino acids. The CDR3 sequence: CASSVWDTGSGNTIYF. The full variable domain, rest sourced from reference TRBV7-9 and TRBJ1-3, is DTGVSQNPRHKITKRGQNVTFRCDPISEHNRLYWYRQTLGQGPEFLTYFQNEAQLEKSRLLSDRFSAERPKGSFSTLEIQRTEQGDSAMYLCASSVWDTGSGNTIYFGEGSWLTVV.

The chain uses TRBV7-8 and TRBJ2-3. Germline-derived CDR1 and CDR2 are SGHVS and FQNEAQ. The length of the CDR3 is 14 residues. This CDR3 is CASSLSAMGDTQYF.

The V call is TRBV7-6, the J call TRBJ1-5. CDR3 length: 13 residues. Germline CDR1 and CDR2: SGHVS and FNYEAQ. This CDR3 is CASSSYINQPQHF.

CDR3 loop: CASSQGERAGTSYEQYF. The chain carries TRBV6-1 and TRBJ2-7; TCRdb selects TRBD2, and the lack of DNA leaves this call unchecked. The CDR3 extends over 17 amino acids. The germline V gene encodes CDR1 MNHNS and CDR2 SASEGT.

This chain joins TRBV7-9 and TRBJ2-6; there is no DNA to check the TCRdb D call of TRBD1. The CDR3 has 15 amino acids. Germline CDR1 reads SEHNR; CDR2 reads FQNEAQ (reference sequence). The CDR3 sequence: CASSRDVSGANVLTF.

The chain recombines TRBV12-3 or TRBV12-4 with TRBJ1-2. The CDR3 totals 15 residues. CDR3: CASTFTNSANYGYTF.

The rearrangement links TRBV28 to TRBJ1-2; TCRdb names TRBD1, which stays unverified in the absence of DNA. Germline V gene sequence: CDR1 MDHEN, CDR2 SYDVKM. The CDR3 extends over 11 amino acids. CDR3 sequence: CATDRIYGYTF.

V and J are TRBV2 and TRBJ2-3; TCRdb names TRBD2, which stays unverified in the absence of DNA. The V gene's germline CDR1 is SNHLY and CDR2 FYNNEI. There are 16 residues in the CDR3. This CDR3 is CASSAQPRAITDTQYF. The complete variable domain, with remaining parts taken from reference TRBV2 and TRBJ2-3, reads EPEVTQTPSHQVTQMGQEVILRCVPISNHLYFYWYRQILGQKVEFLVSFYNNEISEKSEIFDDQFSVERPDGSNFTLKIRSTKLEDSAMYFCASSAQPRAITDTQYFGPGTRLTVL.

This rearrangement joins TRBV5-1 to TRBJ2-7; TCRdb selects TRBD1, and the lack of DNA leaves this call unchecked. Germline-derived CDR1 and CDR2 are SGHRS and YFSETQ. This CDR3 spans 14 amino acids. CDR3 residues: CASSSTDISFEQYF. The whole variable domain, filled in from reference TRBV5-1 and TRBJ2-7, reads KAGVTQTPRYLIKTRGQQVTLSCSPISGHRSVSWYQQTPGQGLQFLFEYFSETQRNKGNFPGRFSGRQFSNSRSEMNVSTLELGDSALYLCASSSTDISFEQYFGPGTRLTVT.

V usage is TRBV6-2 or TRBV6-3 and J usage is TRBJ2-1; the D call from TCRdb, TRBD2, cannot be confirmed without DNA. The CDR3 has 18 amino acids. Germline lookup yields CDR1 MNHEY and CDR2 SVGEGT. The CDR3 protein is CASSCGRVIQRDDNEQFF.

This chain joins TRBV3-1 and TRBJ2-5; the D call from TCRdb, TRBD1, cannot be confirmed without DNA. CDR1 and CDR2 (germline): LGHDT, YNNKEL (reference sequence). The CDR3 runs to 14 residues. The CDR3 is CASSQDSQPGTQYF.

The V and J genes are TRBV29-1 and TRBJ2-3; TCRdb proposes TRBD1, but this gene call is untestable without DNA. The CDR3 extends over 13 amino acids. Germline V CDR1 and CDR2: SQVTM, ANQGSEA. The CDR3 is CSATMLGQGTQYF.

This chain links TRBV7-2 with TRBJ2-7; lacking DNA, the TRBD2 call made by TCRdb goes unchecked. Germline V gene lookup returns CDR1 SGHTA and CDR2 FQGNSA. This CDR3 has 13 amino acids. The CDR3 loop reads CASRPSGGYEQYF.

The chain recombines TRBV28 with TRBJ2-7; TCRdb proposes TRBD1, but this gene call is untestable without DNA. The CDR3 covers 15 residues. CDR1 MDHEN and CDR2 SYDVKM come from the germline V gene. CDR3 in amino acids: CASSLRPGAVYEQYF.

The rearrangement uses TRBV4-3 and TRBJ2-7; TCRdb picks TRBD2, but there is no DNA to check that call. This CDR3 comprises 13 residues. Germline V CDR1 and CDR2: LGHNA, YSLEER. This CDR3 is CASSRGSGYEQYF.

The chain employs TRBV29-1 and TRBJ2-1; the D gene TCRdb calls, TRBD2, cannot be checked with no DNA. Germline CDR1 is SQVTM and CDR2 is ANQGSEA. The CDR3 extends over 12 amino acids. CDR3 region: CSVGILAGGQFF.

The chain joins TRBV28 to TRBJ2-7. This CDR3 is 12 amino acids long. Germline V gene sequence: CDR1 MDHEN, CDR2 SYDVKM. CDR3 amino acids: CASSLGNYEQYF.

V is TRBV11-2 and J is TRBJ2-3; TCRdb outputs TRBD2, but without DNA this stays unchecked. Looked up from germline, CDR1 is SGHAT and CDR2 is FQNNGV. The CDR3 has 18 amino acids. CDR3: CASSPTKGTSGRTDTQYF. Complete variable domain (other parts from reference TRBV11-2 and TRBJ2-3): EAGVAQSPRYKIIEKRQSVAFWCNPISGHATLYWYQQILGQGPKLLIQFQNNGVVDDSQLPKDRFSAERLKGVDSTLKIQPAKLEDSAVYLCASSPTKGTSGRTDTQYFGPGTRLTVL.